This T cell receptor (beta chain) was identified in a study of shared clonotypes between healthy human individuals. TCRdb keeps only in-frame clones here, not all; method: immunoSEQ multiplex PCR. The table lists 950,000 to 1,100,000 clones, around 76% of them singletons. The CDR3 length is 17 residues. V lost 0 bases and J 0 bases, leaving 15 bases between the germline ends. The germline V gene has CDR1 SGHRS and CDR2 YFSETQ. The clonotype originates from a man between 18 and 29 years old in good health. Sequencing was performed on memory CD4+ T cells sorted from blood. Regarding subset: CD45RA-negative fraction. This rearrangement joins TRBV5-1 to TRBJ1-1; a weak D match, TRBD1 (6 bases). As DNA, the CDR3 is TGCGCCAGCAGCTTGGCCATGGCAGGGGTATTGAACACTGAAGCTTTCTTT. It codes for CASSLAMAGVLNTEAFF. Full variable domain (remainder filled in from reference TRBV5-1 and TRBJ1-1): KAGVTQTPRYLIKTRGQQVTLSCSPISGHRSVSWYQQTPGQGLQFLFEYFSETQRNKGNFPGRFSGRQFSNSRSEMNVSTLELGDSALYLCASSLAMAGVLNTEAFFGQGTRLTVV.